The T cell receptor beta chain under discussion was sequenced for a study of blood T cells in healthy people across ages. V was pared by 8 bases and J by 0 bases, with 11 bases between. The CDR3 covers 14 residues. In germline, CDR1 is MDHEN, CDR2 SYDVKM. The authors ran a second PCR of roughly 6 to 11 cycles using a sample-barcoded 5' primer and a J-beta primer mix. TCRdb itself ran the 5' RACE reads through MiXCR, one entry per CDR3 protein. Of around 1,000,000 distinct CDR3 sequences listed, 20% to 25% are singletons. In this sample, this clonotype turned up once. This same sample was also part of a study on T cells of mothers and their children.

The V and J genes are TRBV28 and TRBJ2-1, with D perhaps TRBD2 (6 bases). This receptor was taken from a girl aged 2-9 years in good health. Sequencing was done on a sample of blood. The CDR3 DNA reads TGTGCCAGCTTGGGGAGGTCCTCCTACAATGAGCAGTTCTTC. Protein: CASLGRSSYNEQFF.